The 3 T cell receptor beta chains below all came from one sample that was sequenced in a study of cytomegalovirus exposure and HLA in healthy donors. PCR used 60 Vbeta primers and 13 Jbeta primers. Libraries were prepared by immunoSEQ multiplex PCR; TCRdb keeps only in-frame clonotypes and omits some of them. The table shows 170,000 or so clones, with more than 80% occurring only once. The material sequenced was PBMCs. The source of these receptors is a boy younger than 18 in good health and CMV-seronegative.

This clone showed up just once. The rearrangement links TRBV7-9 to TRBJ1-6; TRBD1 is a possible D gene (5 bases). Per the germline V gene, CDR1 is SEHNR and CDR2 is FQNEAQ (reference sequence). V was cut by 0 bases and J by 9 bases, with 15 bases left in between. The CDR3 totals 16 residues. The CDR3 here is CASSLASRGSGSPLHF. The CDR3 nucleotides read TGTGCCAGCAGCTTAGCCTCTCGGGGGAGCGGTTCACCCCTCCACTTT.

The chain recombines TRBV7-6 with TRBJ2-1; D is undetermined. Germline V gives CDR1 SGHVS, CDR2 FNYEAQ. The length of the CDR3 is 15 residues. The germline V and J ends were trimmed by 5 bases and 0 bases, with 11 bases remaining between them. In DNA, the CDR3 is TGTGCCAGCAGCCCCCCGGGTGGCTCCTACAATGAGCAGTTCTTC. It encodes CASSPPGGSYNEQFF.

The rearrangement uses TRBV6-5 and TRBJ1-1; TRBD1 agrees at 7 bases. Germline CDR1 is MNHEY and CDR2 is SVGAGI. The length of the CDR3 is 15 residues. V shed 4 bases and J 7 bases; nucleotides not matched to a gene: 12. The CDR3 loop reads CASSFALGGFSEAFF. CDR3 bases: TGTGCCAGCAGTTTTGCGTTAGGGGGCTTTAGTGAAGCTTTCTTT.